These T cell receptor beta chains were read from a single sample in a study of control samples from healthy donors and cancer patients. Only in-frame clones appear in the TCRdb table, and some are missing; sequencing was by immunoSEQ multiplex PCR. The repertoire holds around 130,000 clones, with roughly 89% as singletons. Sequenced: blood. These receptors were collected from a man aged 30-40 years in good health. The CDR3 runs from the conserved cysteine through the conserved F or W. Each record gives: clone size, J gene, V gene, D gene, CDR3 protein, CDR3 DNA. The D gene is left open where the match is weak. Clone sizes are given selectively: once, few, many, or a class where the clone is expanded.

NA,TRBJ2-1,TRBV6-4,TRBD2,CASRPFAGTSGNEQFF,TGTGCCAGCAGACCTTTCGCGGGGACTAGCGGAAATGAGCAGTTCTTC
once,TRBJ1-4,TRBV27,TRBD1,CASSLYGQVNEKLFF,TGTGCCAGCAGTTTATACGGACAGGTTAATGAAAAACTGTTTTTT
NA,TRBJ1-4,TRBV28,TRBD1,CASKGAGEAGKLFF,TGTGCCAGCAAGGGGGCGGGGGAGGCGGGAAAACTGTTTTTT
NA,TRBJ1-6,TRBV30,NA,CAWSMKGNSPLHF,TGTGCCTGGAGTATGAAGGGTAATTCACCCCTCCACTTT
NA,TRBJ2-7,TRBV14,NA,CASSHPTRKQYF,TGTGCCAGCAGCCACCCCACTAGAAAGCAGTACTTC
NA,TRBJ2-5,TRBV21-1,NA,CASPRTGVEQETQYF,TGTGCCAGCCCGCGGACAGGGGTTGAGCAAGAGACCCAGTACTTC
once,TRBJ1-4,TRBV12-3/TRBV12-4,NA,CASSLGGPQKLFF,TGTGCCAGCAGTTTGGGGGGTCCTCAGAAACTGTTTTTT
NA,TRBJ1-1,TRBV9,NA,CASSPLTRNTEAFF,TGTGCCAGCAGCCCATTGACAAGGAACACTGAAGCTTTCTTT
NA,TRBJ1-6,TRBV7-3,TRBD1,CASSSTGGRNSPLHF,TGTGCCAGCAGCTCAACAGGGGGCCGGAATTCACCCCTCCACTTT
NA,TRBJ2-3,TRBV6-5,NA,CASSQLTDTQYF,TGTGCCAGCAGCCAACTCACAGATACGCAGTATTTT
NA,TRBJ1-3,TRBV5-6,TRBD1,CASRLELGGAENTIYF,TGTGCCAGCAGACTGGAACTAGGGGGCGCGGAGAACACCATATATTTT
NA,TRBJ1-2,TRBV7-8,NA,CASSLDRSNYGYTF,TGTGCCAGCAGCTTAGACAGGTCTAACTATGGCTACACCTTC
NA,TRBJ2-7,TRBV25-1,NA,CASRLQGRYEQYF,TGTGCCAGCAGATTACAGGGCCGCTACGAGCAGTACTTC
NA,TRBJ1-4,TRBV5-8,TRBD1,CASSLDTGDKKLFF,TGTGCCAGCAGCCTAGATACAGGGGATAAAAAACTGTTTTTT
NA,TRBJ1-3,TRBV5-4,NA,CASSLGAGTSGNTIYF,TGTGCCAGCAGCTTGGGGGCAGGGACTTCTGGAAACACCATATATTTT
once,TRBJ1-4,TRBV11-3,NA,CASSAGTPNEKLFF,TGTGCCAGCAGCGCAGGGACTCCTAATGAAAAACTGTTTTTT
NA,TRBJ1-6,TRBV12-5,TRBD1,CASGDRDRGPWGGSPLHF,TGTGCTAGTGGTGACCGGGACAGGGGGCCCTGGGGCGGTTCACCCCTCCACTTT
NA,TRBJ2-5,TRBV9,NA,CASSAGSFQETQYF,TGTGCCAGCAGTGCGGGATCATTCCAAGAGACCCAGTACTTC
NA,TRBJ1-2,TRBV5-1,NA,CASSLEAVGGYTF,TGCGCCAGCAGCTTGGAGGCAGTTGGAGGCTACACCTTC
NA,TRBJ1-2,TRBV28,NA,CASSPSTGPYGAGYTF,TGTGCCAGCAGTCCATCTACCGGGCCCTATGGGGCTGGCTACACCTTC
NA,TRBJ1-1,TRBV7-2,NA,CASSLEGLNTEAFF,TGTGCCAGCAGCTTAGAGGGTTTGAACACTGAAGCTTTCTTT
NA,TRBJ1-1,TRBV10-3,NA,CAISESRVEAFF,TGTGCCATCAGTGAGTCCCGGGTTGAAGCTTTCTTT
NA,TRBJ1-2,TRBV18,TRBD1,CASSPPLREGALGYTF,TGTGCCAGCTCACCTCCCCTAAGGGAGGGGGCGCTTGGCTACACCTTC
NA,TRBJ2-3,TRBV12-5,NA,CASANSRWDTQYF,TGTGCTAGTGCTAACAGCCGGTGGGATACGCAGTATTTT
NA,TRBJ1-1,TRBV6-5,NA,CASSVPGLGTEAFF,TGTGCCAGCAGCGTTCCGGGACTGGGCACTGAAGCTTTCTTT
NA,TRBJ2-3,TRBV9,NA,CASTRRGGTDTQYF,TGTGCCAGCACGCGGAGGGGCGGCACAGATACGCAGTATTTT
few,TRBJ2-6,TRBV5-4,NA,CASSETGGSGANVLTF,TGTGCCAGCAGTGAGACAGGAGGCTCTGGGGCCAACGTCCTGACTTTC
NA,TRBJ1-5,TRBV7-2,TRBD1,CASSSGTGGYQPQHF,TGTGCCAGCAGCTCCGGGACAGGGGGCTATCAGCCCCAGCATTTT
NA,TRBJ1-1,TRBV4-1,NA,CASSQDTQNTEAFF,TGCGCCAGCAGCCAAGATACACAGAACACTGAAGCTTTCTTT
NA,TRBJ1-2,TRBV7-8,TRBD1,CASSEVTGVYGYTF,TGTGCCAGCAGCGAGGTCACAGGGGTATATGGCTACACCTTC
NA,TRBJ1-5,TRBV29-1,TRBD1,CSVGQGRYSNQPQHF,TGCAGCGTTGGACAGGGGAGGTATAGCAATCAGCCCCAGCATTTT
once,TRBJ1-5,TRBV15,TRBD1,CATSKVTGGSRAVANQPQHF,TGTGCCACCAGCAAGGTCACAGGGGGCTCTCGGGCGGTGGCGAATCAGCCCCAGCATTTT
once,TRBJ2-3,TRBV14,TRBD2,CASSPGLAGGFTDTQYF,TGTGCCAGCAGCCCCGGACTAGCGGGGGGGTTCACAGATACGCAGTATTTT
NA,TRBJ1-6,TRBV28,NA,CASSLHPNSPLHF,TGTGCCAGCAGTTTACACCCTAATTCACCCCTCCACTTT
NA,TRBJ1-1,TRBV19,NA,CASSIAAAIDGSNTEAFF,TGTGCCAGTAGTATTGCGGCCGCGATAGACGGCTCGAACACTGAAGCTTTCTTT
NA,TRBJ1-5,TRBV4-1,NA,CASSQGEDRPQHF,TGCGCCAGCAGCCAAGGGGAGGATCGGCCCCAGCATTTT
NA,TRBJ2-5,TRBV19,NA,CASSMNPMETQYF,TGTGCCAGTAGTATGAATCCGATGGAGACCCAGTACTTC
NA,TRBJ2-5,TRBV7-2,TRBD2,CASSLASGETQYF,TGTGCCAGCAGCTTAGCTAGCGGGGAGACCCAGTACTTC
NA,TRBJ1-1,TRBV14,TRBD1,CASSHRIRGRTEAFF,TGTGCCAGCAGCCATAGAATCAGGGGGCGCACTGAAGCTTTCTTT
NA,TRBJ1-5,TRBV5-6,TRBD1,CASRPQGASNQPQHF,TGTGCCAGCAGGCCACAGGGGGCTAGCAATCAGCCCCAGCATTTT
NA,TRBJ1-1,TRBV27,NA,CASSPLWGGKRGTEAFF,TGTGCCAGCAGCCCTTTATGGGGGGGCAAGAGGGGCACTGAAGCTTTCTTT
NA,TRBJ1-2,TRBV11-2,TRBD1,CASSLTGGALVNYGYTF,TGTGCCAGCAGCTTGACAGGGGGCGCATTGGTTAACTATGGCTACACCTTC
NA,TRBJ2-5,TRBV24-1,NA,CATRGPGGQETQYF,TGTGCCACGCGGGGGCCGGGAGGCCAAGAGACCCAGTACTTC
NA,TRBJ1-6,TRBV30,NA,CASRGGNSPLHF,TGTGCCTCGAGGGGGGGTAATTCACCCCTCCACTTT
NA,TRBJ1-2,TRBV30,NA,CAWSGQPYGYTF,TGTGCCTGGAGTGGCCAGCCCTATGGCTACACCTTC
NA,TRBJ2-7,TRBV5-1,NA,CASSRVSSYEQYF,TGCGCCAGCAGCAGGGTGAGCTCCTACGAGCAGTACTTC